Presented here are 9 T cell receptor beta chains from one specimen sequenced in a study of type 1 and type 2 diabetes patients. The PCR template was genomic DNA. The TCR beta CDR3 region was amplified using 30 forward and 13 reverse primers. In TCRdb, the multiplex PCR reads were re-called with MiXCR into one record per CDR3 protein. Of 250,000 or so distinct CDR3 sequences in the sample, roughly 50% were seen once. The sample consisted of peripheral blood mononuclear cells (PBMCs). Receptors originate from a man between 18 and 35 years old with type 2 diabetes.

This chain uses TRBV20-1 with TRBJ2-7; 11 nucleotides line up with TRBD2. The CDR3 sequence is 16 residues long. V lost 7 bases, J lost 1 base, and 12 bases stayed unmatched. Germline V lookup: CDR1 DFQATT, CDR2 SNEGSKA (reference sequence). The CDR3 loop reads CSGGNRASGRSYEQYF. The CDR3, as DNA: TGCAGTGGCGGAAACAGGGCTAGCGGGAGGTCCTACGAGCAGTACTTC.

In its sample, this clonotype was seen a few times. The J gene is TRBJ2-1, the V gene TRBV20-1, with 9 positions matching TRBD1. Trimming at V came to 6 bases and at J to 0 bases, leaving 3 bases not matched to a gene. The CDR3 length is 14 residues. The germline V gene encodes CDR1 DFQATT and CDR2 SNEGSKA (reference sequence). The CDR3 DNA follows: TGCAGTGCGCGGGACAGGGACTCCTACAATGAGCAGTTCTTC. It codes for CSARDRDSYNEQFF.

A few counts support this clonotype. The CDR3 protein is CSAQRSGTPYEQYF. The CDR3 coding sequence is TGCAGTGCTCAGCGCTCCGGGACCCCCTACGAGCAGTACTTC. This sequence joins TRBV20-1 and TRBJ2-7, with D perhaps matching TRBD1 or TRBD2 (5 bases each). The CDR3 consists of 14 residues. From germline, CDR1 is DFQATT and CDR2 SNEGSKA (reference sequence). V was shortened by 5 bases and J by 2 bases, with 16 bases between the two germline ends.

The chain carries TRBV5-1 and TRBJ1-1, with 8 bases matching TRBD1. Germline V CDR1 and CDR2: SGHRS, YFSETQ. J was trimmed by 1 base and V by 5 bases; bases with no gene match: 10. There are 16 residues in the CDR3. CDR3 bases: TGCGCCAGCAGGGACCAGGGGGCCATGAAGAACACTGAAGCTTTCTTT. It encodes CASRDQGAMKNTEAFF. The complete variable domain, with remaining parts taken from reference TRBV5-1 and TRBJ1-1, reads KAGVTQTPRYLIKTRGQQVTLSCSPISGHRSVSWYQQTPGQGLQFLFEYFSETQRNKGNFPGRFSGRQFSNSRSEMNVSTLELGDSALYLCASRDQGAMKNTEAFFGQGTRLTVV.

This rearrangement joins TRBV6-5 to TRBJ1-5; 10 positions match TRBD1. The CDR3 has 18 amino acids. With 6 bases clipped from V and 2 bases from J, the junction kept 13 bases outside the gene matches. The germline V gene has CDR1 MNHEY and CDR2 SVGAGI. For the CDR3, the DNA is TGTGCCAGCAGAAAGGGGGGTTATGGGACAGGGGGCAATCAGCCCCAGCATTTT. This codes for CASRKGGYGTGGNQPQHF.

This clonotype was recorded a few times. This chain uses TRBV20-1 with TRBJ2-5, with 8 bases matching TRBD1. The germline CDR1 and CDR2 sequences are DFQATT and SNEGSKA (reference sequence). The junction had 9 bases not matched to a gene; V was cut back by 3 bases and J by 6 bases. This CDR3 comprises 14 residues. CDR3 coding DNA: TGCAGTGCTAGTACGCGCAGGGGGCTACAGACCCAGTACTTC. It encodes CSASTRRGLQTQYF.

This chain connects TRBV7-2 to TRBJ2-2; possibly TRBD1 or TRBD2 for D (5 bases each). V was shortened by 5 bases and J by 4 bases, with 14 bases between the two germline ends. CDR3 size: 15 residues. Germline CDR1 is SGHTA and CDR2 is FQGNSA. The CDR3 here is CASSRIQEVTGELFF. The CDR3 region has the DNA TGTGCCAGCAGCCGGATACAGGAGGTCACCGGGGAGCTGTTTTTT.

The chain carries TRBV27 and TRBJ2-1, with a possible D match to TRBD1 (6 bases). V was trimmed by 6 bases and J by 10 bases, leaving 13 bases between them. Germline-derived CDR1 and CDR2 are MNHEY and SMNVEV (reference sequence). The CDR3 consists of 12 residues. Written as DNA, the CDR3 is TGTGCCAGCAGAGGGGGTATGGGAGAGCAGTTCTTC. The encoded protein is CASRGGMGEQFF.

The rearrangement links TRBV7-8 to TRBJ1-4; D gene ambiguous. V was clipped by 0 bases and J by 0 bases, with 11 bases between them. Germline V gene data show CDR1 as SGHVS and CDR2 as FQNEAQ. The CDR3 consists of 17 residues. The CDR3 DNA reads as TGTGCCAGCAGCTTAGCTTCAAATGAGGCAACTAATGAAAAACTGTTTTTT. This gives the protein CASSLASNEATNEKLFF.